Below, 21 T cell receptor beta chains from the same sample are listed, as sequenced in a study of cytotoxic CD8 clonotypes in ibrutinib-treated CLL (dated by TCRdb to about 2021). The intended sense of this specimen's time point label: roughly 2 years on ibrutinib. The library was obtained by the immunoSEQ multiplex PCR assay. This is the immuneACCESS table as TCRdb keeps it, with only in-frame sequences that have V and J called. A part of the clones is gone; compared with another copy, unresolved V genes explain less than half, and the rest is unexplained. Present in this sample are fewer than 25,000 clones, about 72% of which were seen just once. Of the sample, around 30% is held by the ten largest clones. Sample: PBMCs, taken after 24 months of ibrutinib treatment. All receptors come from a human donor with chronic lymphocytic leukemia.

This clone was counted between two and nine times. The chain links TRBV7-9 to TRBJ2-7; no reliable D call. The CDR3 spans 14 residues. Germline V gives CDR1 SEHNR, CDR2 FQNEAQ (reference sequence). V was cut by 5 bases and J by 1 base, with 12 bases left in between. CDR3 in amino acids: CASSLTAGSYEQYF. The CDR3 nucleotides are TGTGCCAGCAGCCTAACCGCAGGTTCCTACGAGCAGTACTTC. The full variable domain, with the rest looked up from reference TRBV7-9 and TRBJ2-7, is DTGVSQNPRHKITKRGQNVTFRCDPISEHNRLYWYRQTLGQGPEFLTYFQNEAQLEKSRLLSDRFSAERPKGSFSTLEIQRTEQGDSAMYLCASSLTAGSYEQYFGPGTRLTVT.

The V gene is TRBV6-5, the J gene TRBJ2-2; D is perhaps TRBD2 (6 bases). The germline V and J ends were trimmed by 0 bases and 7 bases, with 12 bases remaining between them. Germline values: CDR1 MNHEY, CDR2 SVGAGI. This CDR3 region has 15 residues. CDR3 amino acids: CASSYSSTGDGELFF. The CDR3 DNA reads TGTGCCAGCAGTTACTCGAGTACGGGGGACGGGGAGCTGTTTTTT.

This sequence joins TRBV15 and TRBJ1-3; weak D call: TRBD1 (5 bases). This CDR3 is 18 amino acids long. Germline values: CDR1 LNHNV, CDR2 YYDKDF (reference sequence). Trimming removed 0 bases at V and 0 bases at J, with 15 bases between. This CDR3 reads CATSRDRQGLRSGNTIYF. In DNA, the CDR3 is TGTGCCACCAGCAGAGATCGTCAGGGACTACGCTCTGGAAACACCATATATTTT.

The chain has TRBV7-8 and TRBJ1-2; D uncertain. V lost 1 base, J lost 3 bases, and 9 bases lay in between. This CDR3 is built from 14 residues. The germline CDR1 and CDR2 sequences are SGHVS and FQNEAQ. CDR3 DNA: TGTGCCAGCAGCTTAGAGGCAGCTGACTATGGCTACACCTTC. This encodes CASSLEAADYGYTF.

The chain links TRBV2 to TRBJ2-7; D may be TRBD1 (5 bases). Deletions cut 4 bases from V and 2 bases from J, with 12 bases between. CDR1 and CDR2 (germline): SNHLY, FYNNEI. This CDR3 is built from 14 residues. CDR3: CASSGQRLPYEQYF. CDR3 coding DNA: TGTGCCAGCAGTGGACAGAGACTCCCCTACGAGCAGTACTTC.

The chain recombines TRBV2 with TRBJ1-2; 7 bases line up with TRBD1. This CDR3 is 13 amino acids long. V was pared by 4 bases and J by 4 bases, with 3 bases of the junction left unmatched. The germline V gene has CDR1 SNHLY and CDR2 FYNNEI. The CDR3: CASSGTGGYGYTF. CDR3 coding DNA: TGTGCCAGCAGTGGGACAGGCGGCTATGGCTACACCTTC.

V and J are TRBV5-1 and TRBJ2-3; TRBD2 agrees at 12 bases. This CDR3 has 17 residues. The germline gives CDR1 SGHRS, CDR2 YFSETQ. V dropped 4 bases and J dropped 6; count of bases not matched to a gene: 12. CDR3 in DNA: TGCGCCAGCAGCGGCTCGACTAGCGGGGGTTTGGGGGATACGCAGTATTTT. Encoded protein: CASSGSTSGGLGDTQYF.

This clone was seen only a few times. The chain recombines TRBV18 with TRBJ1-6; TRBD1 matches at 10 bases. Per the germline V gene, CDR1 is KGHSH and CDR2 is LQKENI. V gave up 6 bases and J gave up 10 bases; unmatched junction bases: 3. This CDR3 region has 13 residues. CDR3 sequence reads: CASSTGGGSPLHF. The CDR3, as DNA: TGTGCCAGCTCGACAGGGGGCGGATCACCCCTCCACTTT.

The J gene is TRBJ2-3, the V gene TRBV29-1, with D maybe TRBD2 (6 bases). Germline V CDR1 and CDR2: SQVTM, ANQGSEA. This CDR3 has 15 residues. The V end lost 3 bases, the J end lost 2 bases, and 15 bases lay between the germline ends. The CDR3 spells CSVDLGTRFTDTQYF. Written as DNA, the CDR3 is TGCAGCGTTGATCTCGGGACTCGATTCACAGATACGCAGTATTTT.

In its sample, this clone was seen many times. The CDR3 region is CASWGGIEHHEQYF. The DNA of the CDR3 is TGTGCCAGCTGGGGGGGTATTGAACACCACGAGCAGTACTTC. The gene calls are TRBV2 and TRBJ2-7; TRBD2 matches 7 bases. With V trimmed by 8 bases and J by 5 bases, 12 bases remained unmatched. The CDR3 consists of 14 residues. Looked up from germline, CDR1 is SNHLY and CDR2 is FYNNEI.

This chain connects TRBV27 to TRBJ1-6; 9 nucleotides match TRBD1. This CDR3 has 14 amino acids. J was trimmed by 7 bases and V by 7 bases; bases with no gene match: 5. CDR1 and CDR2 (germline): MNHEY, SMNVEV (reference sequence). CDR3 nucleotides: TGTGCCAGCAAGGTCGGACAGGGGAATTCACCCCTCCACTTT. The encoded protein is CASKVGQGNSPLHF.

The chain joins TRBV10-2 to TRBJ2-5; 9 nucleotides match TRBD2. V dropped 4 bases and J dropped 4; count of bases not matched to a gene: 4. This CDR3 comprises 14 residues. Germline CDR1 WSHSY, CDR2 SAAADI. The CDR3 nucleotides read TGCGCCAGCAGTGCTGGACTAGCGTCAGAGACCCAGTACTTC. It specifies CASSAGLASETQYF.

The chain is built from TRBV4-1 and TRBJ2-1; TRBD2 might be the D (5 bases). Trimming left V 0 bases short and J 7 bases short, with 13 bases between. This CDR3 has 15 residues. Germline V gene data show CDR1 as MGHRA and CDR2 as YSYEKL. The CDR3 nucleotides are TGCGCCAGCAGCCAAGATCTACGGGGAAGTAATGAGCAGTTCTTC. This encodes CASSQDLRGSNEQFF.

CDR3 region: CASSRQYTEAFF. CDR3 in DNA: TGTGCCAGCAGCCGACAGTACACTGAAGCTTTCTTT. This chain connects TRBV2 to TRBJ1-1; maybe TRBD1 (5 bases). Looked up from germline, CDR1 is SNHLY and CDR2 is FYNNEI. Trimming took 6 bases from V and 3 from J, leaving 8 bases between them. There are 12 residues in the CDR3.

The chain couples TRBV7-6 to TRBJ2-2; the D gene is possibly TRBD2 (5 bases). CDR1 and CDR2 (germline): SGHVS, FNYEAQ. The CDR3 is 13 residues long. Trimming left V 5 bases short and J 3 bases short, with 7 bases between. The CDR3 coding sequence is TGTGCCAGCAGCCGGGGATACACCGGGGAGCTGTTTTTT. This translates into CASSRGYTGELFF.

This rearrangement joins TRBV6-1 to TRBJ1-2, with D possibly matching TRBD1 (5 bases). The CDR3 extends over 15 amino acids. Germline V gene sequence: CDR1 MNHNS, CDR2 SASEGT. The V and J ends lost 10 bases and 2 bases respectively, with 20 bases between them. The CDR3 is CATRVAAGTNYGYTF. As DNA, the CDR3 is TGTGCCACCCGGGTTGCCGCGGGGACCAACTATGGCTACACCTTC.

V gene TRBV19 combines with J gene TRBJ1-4, with 10 bases lining up with TRBD1. V was clipped by 8 bases and J by 0 bases; unmatched bases: 3. The CDR3 is 15 amino acids. In germline, CDR1 is LNHDA, CDR2 SQIVND (reference sequence). CDR3 loop: CASLDRGATNEKLFF. The CDR3 region has the DNA TGTGCCAGTTTGGACAGGGGGGCAACTAATGAAAAACTGTTTTTT.

This clone was counted once. The chain joins TRBV5-4 to TRBJ2-3; D may match TRBD1 or TRBD2 (7 bases each). Trimming removed 3 bases at V and 1 base at J, with 12 bases between. The CDR3 loop spans 15 amino acids. Germline V lookup: CDR1 SGHNT, CDR2 YYREEE (reference sequence). CDR3 DNA: TGTGCCAGCAGCTCAGGGGGGGCCGGCACAGATACGCAGTATTTT. It yields the protein CASSSGGAGTDTQYF.

The V and J genes are TRBV9 and TRBJ2-5; 8 bases align to TRBD2. The CDR3 sequence is 16 residues long. Unmatched junction bases numbered 4, after V lost 0 bases and J lost 0 bases. The V gene's germline CDR1 is SGDLS and CDR2 YYNGEE. The CDR3 region has the DNA TGTGCCAGCAGCGTAGCAGGCGGGGGGTACCAAGAGACCCAGTACTTC. Translated, it gives CASSVAGGGYQETQYF.

The chain uses TRBV11-2 and TRBJ2-7; 8 bases map to TRBD2. The CDR3 runs to 14 residues. Germline V gene sequence: CDR1 SGHAT, CDR2 FQNNGV. V was clipped by 4 bases and J by 0 bases; unmatched bases: 2. The CDR3 here is CASSSGTSSYEQYF. The CDR3, as DNA: TGTGCCAGCAGCTCCGGGACTAGCTCCTACGAGCAGTACTTC.

V and J are TRBV11-1 and TRBJ1-1, with no clear D. This CDR3 spans 12 amino acids. From germline, CDR1 is SGHAT and CDR2 FQDESV (reference sequence). The V gene lost 1 base and the J gene lost 5 bases, with 5 bases spanning the gap. The CDR3 spells CASSLVSTEAFF. DNA of the CDR3: TGTGCCAGCAGCTTAGTGAGTACTGAAGCTTTCTTT. Full variable domain (rest looked up from reference TRBV11-1 and TRBJ1-1): EAEVAQSPRYKITEKSQAVAFWCDPISGHATLYWYRQILGQGPELLVQFQDESVVDDSQLPKDRFSAERLKGVDSTLKIQPAELGDSAMYLCASSLVSTEAFFGQGTRLTVV.